This T cell receptor beta chain was recorded in a study of blood T cell repertoires in COVID-19 (dated by TCRdb to the early 2020s). About the investigation overall: Collaborator samples came from the United States, Italy and Spain and covered acute and convalescent phases of COVID-19. The repertoires were released in a freely available public database meant as a resource for research on the immune response to SARS-CoV-2. Sample metadata almost always included a de-identified subject ID, COVID-19 status, age in years and sex. Samples were obtained from the ongoing ImmuneRACE study (first 160 participants) and from over a thousand subjects provided by 6 global collaborators. The prospective study material was composed of cDNA or gDNA derived from T cells, B-cell-depleted T cells, or PBMCs. Subjects who had been exposed to COVID-19, were actively infected with it, or had recovered from it provided the deeply sampled blood TCRbeta repertoires that made up the dataset. Where available, HLA class I and class II types were obtained from metadata supplied by the sample provider rather than from assay-based typing.

In regard to this clone: No antigen is known for it. The record has no base qualities; no much larger clone is one base away.

Collaborating institutions collected whole blood in K2EDTA tubes following their own protocols. Collaborator samples were shipped for TCRbeta analysis as frozen whole blood, isolated PBMCs, or DNA extracted from either sample type. Study-wide findings and limitations: The amount of clinical and demographic metadata varied by source and participant and was provided uncurated.

TCRbeta CDR3 regions were amplified from genomic DNA by means of the immunoSEQ Assay, a bias-controlled multiplex PCR. The original methods were these. The number of nucleated cells in each sample was estimated by amplification of reference gene primers within the assay. To quantify the absolute abundance of each unique TCRbeta CDR3 rearrangement, sequence reads were collapsed and filtered. Productive Simpson clonality was computed per sample as the square root of Simpson's diversity index over productive rearrangements. In TCRdb, the immuneACCESS table is reduced to in-frame sequences with V and J assigned. These tables do not hold every clone; where another copy was compared, an unresolved V gene accounts for under half, and the others remain unexplained. The V and J calls and the clone size are those of that table, but D and trimming were determined from the DNA. The sample records about 20,000 clones, over 75% of which are singletons. Clones ranked in the top ten supply around 3.8% of the sample.

From V the trimming removes 0 bases and from J it removes 1 base, while the gene matches leave 3 bases of the junction unaccounted for. From the cysteine through the phenylalanine, the CDR3 covers 17 amino acids. The CDR3 DNA has 51 bases and is translated from base 1. The germline V gene gives CDR1 as SGHTA and CDR2 as FQGNSA. This chain joins TRBV7-2 to TRBJ1-4, and 9 junctional nucleotides match TRBD1. This receptor was taken from a man aged 50-60 years with active COVID-19. Sequencing input: peripheral blood. In nucleotides, the sequence is TGTGCCAGCAGCTTAGCTAGGGGACAGGGAACTAATGAAAAACTGTTTTTT. This is translated as CASSLARGQGTNEKLFF.